One and the same sample provided the 5 T cell receptor beta chains below, sequenced in a study of chemoradiotherapy in HPV16-positive cancers. Some clones are missing from TCRdb's copy, which holds only in-frame ones; the method was immunoSEQ multiplex PCR. Of under 15,000 clones listed, approximately 75% are singletons. Sample collection occurred from a patient who underwent chemoradiotherapy. These TCRs come from a human donor with HPV-associated anogenital cancer.

The chain couples TRBV10-2 to TRBJ1-1, with a possible D match to TRBD1 (6 bases). Trimming stripped 5 bases from V and 1 base from J, with 14 bases between. Per germline, CDR1 WSHSY and CDR2 SAAADI. The CDR3 has 15 amino acids. The CDR3 spells CASSLLRTANTEAFF. For the CDR3, the DNA is TGCGCCAGCAGTCTCCTAAGGACAGCGAACACTGAAGCTTTCTTT.

This clone was seen more than once but under ten times. The chain is built from TRBV7-2 and TRBJ2-7; no clear D. The CDR3 has 13 residues. V gave up 5 bases and J gave up 2 bases, with 10 bases separating them. The germline V gene has CDR1 SGHTA and CDR2 FQGNSA. As DNA, the CDR3 is TGTGCCAGCAGCCTCCGTCAGACCTACGAGCAGTACTTC. This gives the protein CASSLRQTYEQYF.

The V and J genes are TRBV11-2 and TRBJ2-7; D call uncertain. The CDR3 extends over 15 amino acids. Per germline, CDR1 SGHAT and CDR2 FQNNGV. Trimming took off 0 bases at V and 3 bases at J, with 12 bases between the two ends. The CDR3 loop is CASSLDREVNYEQYF. CDR3 in DNA: TGTGCCAGCAGCTTAGATCGAGAAGTTAACTACGAGCAGTACTTC.

The sample holds a few counts of this clone. The chain links TRBV6-5 to TRBJ1-5; no definite D call. V shed 0 bases and J shed 4 bases, with 10 bases lying between them. This CDR3 is 15 amino acids long. Germline CDR1 MNHEY, CDR2 SVGAGI. The CDR3 coding sequence is TGTGCCAGCAGTTACTCTTTCCTCGGGAATCAGCCCCAGCATTTT. Translation gives CASSYSFLGNQPQHF.

This clone was counted a single time. The V call is TRBV6-1, the J call TRBJ2-2; 7 bases line up with TRBD2. The CDR3 contains 14 residues. Trimming took 10 bases from V and 3 from J; bases not matched to a gene: 8. Germline V gene lookup returns CDR1 MNHNS and CDR2 SASEGT. This CDR3 is CAIASGAYTGELFF. Here the CDR3 DNA reads TGTGCCATCGCCAGCGGGGCATACACCGGGGAGCTGTTTTTT.